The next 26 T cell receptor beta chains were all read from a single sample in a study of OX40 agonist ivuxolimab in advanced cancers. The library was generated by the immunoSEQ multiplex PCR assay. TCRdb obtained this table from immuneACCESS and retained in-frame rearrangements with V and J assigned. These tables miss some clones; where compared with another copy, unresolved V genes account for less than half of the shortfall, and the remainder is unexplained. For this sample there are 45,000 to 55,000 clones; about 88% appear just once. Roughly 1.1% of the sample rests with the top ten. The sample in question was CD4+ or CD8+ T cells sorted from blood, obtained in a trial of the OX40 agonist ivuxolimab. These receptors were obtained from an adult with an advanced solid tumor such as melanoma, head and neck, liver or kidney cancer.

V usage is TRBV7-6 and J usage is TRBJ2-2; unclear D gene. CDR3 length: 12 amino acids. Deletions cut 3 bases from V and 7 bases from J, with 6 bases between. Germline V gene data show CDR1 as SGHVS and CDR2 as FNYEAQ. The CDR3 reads CASSFWGGELFF. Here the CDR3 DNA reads TGTGCCAGCAGCTTTTGGGGCGGGGAGCTGTTTTTT.

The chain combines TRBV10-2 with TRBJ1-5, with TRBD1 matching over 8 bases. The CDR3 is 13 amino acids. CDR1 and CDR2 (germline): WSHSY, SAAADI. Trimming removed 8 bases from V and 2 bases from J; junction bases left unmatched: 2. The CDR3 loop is CASSDRGNQPQHF. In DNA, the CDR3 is TGCGCCAGCTCGGACAGGGGCAATCAGCCCCAGCATTTT.

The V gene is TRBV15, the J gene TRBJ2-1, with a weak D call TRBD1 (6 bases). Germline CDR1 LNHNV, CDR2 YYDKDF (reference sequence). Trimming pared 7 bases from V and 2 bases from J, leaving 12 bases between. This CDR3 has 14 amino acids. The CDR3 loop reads CATKLDRTYNEQFF. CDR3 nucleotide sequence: TGTGCCACCAAACTGGACAGAACCTACAATGAGCAGTTCTTC.

CDR3: CASSARVDSEQYF. The CDR3 DNA is TGTGCCAGCAGCGCCCGGGTGGACAGCGAGCAGTACTTC. This rearrangement joins TRBV7-2 to TRBJ2-7; possible D gene TRBD1, 6 bases. This CDR3 is 13 amino acids long. V lost 5 bases, J lost 6 bases, and 14 bases lay in between. Germline-derived CDR1 and CDR2 are SGHTA and FQGNSA.

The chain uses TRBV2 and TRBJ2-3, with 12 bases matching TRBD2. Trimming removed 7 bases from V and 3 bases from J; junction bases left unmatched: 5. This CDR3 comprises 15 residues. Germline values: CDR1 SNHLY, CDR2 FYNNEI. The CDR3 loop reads CASNPTSGSTDTQYF. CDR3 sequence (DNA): TGTGCCAGCAACCCGACTAGCGGGAGTACAGATACGCAGTATTTT.

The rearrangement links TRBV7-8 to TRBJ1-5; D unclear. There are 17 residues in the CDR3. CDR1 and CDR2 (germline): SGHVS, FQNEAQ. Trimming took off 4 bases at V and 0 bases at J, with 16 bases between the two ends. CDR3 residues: CASSSDGWEYSNQPQHF. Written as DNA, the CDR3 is TGTGCCAGCAGCTCGGACGGATGGGAGTATAGCAATCAGCCCCAGCATTTT.

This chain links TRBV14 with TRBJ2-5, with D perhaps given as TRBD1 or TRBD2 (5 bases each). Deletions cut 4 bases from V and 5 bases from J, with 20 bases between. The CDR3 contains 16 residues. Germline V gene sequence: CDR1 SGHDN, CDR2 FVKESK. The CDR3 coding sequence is TGTGCCAGCAGCCCATGGGGGAACCAAGATGGGGAGACCCAGTACTTC. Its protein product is CASSPWGNQDGETQYF.

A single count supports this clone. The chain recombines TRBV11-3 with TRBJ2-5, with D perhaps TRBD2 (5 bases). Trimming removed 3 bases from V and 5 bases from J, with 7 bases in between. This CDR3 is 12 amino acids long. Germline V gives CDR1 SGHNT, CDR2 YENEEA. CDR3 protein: CASSFGEETQYF. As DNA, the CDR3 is TGTGCCAGCAGCTTTGGGGAGGAGACCCAGTACTTC.

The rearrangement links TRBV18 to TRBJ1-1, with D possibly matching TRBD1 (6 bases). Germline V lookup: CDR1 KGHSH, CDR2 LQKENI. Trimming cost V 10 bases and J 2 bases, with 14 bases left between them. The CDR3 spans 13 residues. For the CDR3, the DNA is TGTGCCACCACCCCGGACAGAAACACTGAAGCTTTCTTT. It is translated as CATTPDRNTEAFF.

The CDR3 coding sequence is TGTGCCAGCAGCTTTACGAGGAACACTGAAGCTTTCTTT. Protein product: CASSFTRNTEAFF. The chain uses TRBV7-3 and TRBJ1-1; D not certain. The germline gives CDR1 SGHTA, CDR2 FQGTGA. The CDR3 length is 13 residues. V lost 3 bases and J 1 base, leaving 6 bases between the germline ends.

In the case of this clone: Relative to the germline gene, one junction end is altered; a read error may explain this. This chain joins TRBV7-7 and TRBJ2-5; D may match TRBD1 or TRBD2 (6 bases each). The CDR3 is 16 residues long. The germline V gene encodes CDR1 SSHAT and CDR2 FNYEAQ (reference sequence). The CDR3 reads CASSHSSWGARETQYF. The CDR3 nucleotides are TGTGCTAGCAGTCATTCCAGCTGGGGGGCGAGGGAGACCCAGTACTTC.

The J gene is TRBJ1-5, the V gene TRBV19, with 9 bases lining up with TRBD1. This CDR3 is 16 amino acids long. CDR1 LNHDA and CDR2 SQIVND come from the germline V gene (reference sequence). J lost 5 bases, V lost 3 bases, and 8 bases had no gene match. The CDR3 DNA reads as TGTGCCAGTAGTATCCTCCCGGGACAGGGCCATCAGCCCCAGCATTTT. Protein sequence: CASSILPGQGHQPQHF.

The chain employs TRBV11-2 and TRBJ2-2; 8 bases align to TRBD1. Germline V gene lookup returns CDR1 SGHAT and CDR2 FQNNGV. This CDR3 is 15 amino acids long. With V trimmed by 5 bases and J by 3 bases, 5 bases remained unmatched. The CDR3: CASSQGQGDTGELFF. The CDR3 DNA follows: TGTGCCAGCAGCCAAGGACAGGGTGACACCGGGGAGCTGTTTTTT.

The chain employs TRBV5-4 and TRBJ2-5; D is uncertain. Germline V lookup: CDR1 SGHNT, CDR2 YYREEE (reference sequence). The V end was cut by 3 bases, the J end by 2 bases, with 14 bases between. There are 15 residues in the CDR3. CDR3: CASSSSPFGQETQYF. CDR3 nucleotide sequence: TGTGCCAGCAGCTCGAGCCCTTTTGGGCAAGAGACCCAGTACTTC.

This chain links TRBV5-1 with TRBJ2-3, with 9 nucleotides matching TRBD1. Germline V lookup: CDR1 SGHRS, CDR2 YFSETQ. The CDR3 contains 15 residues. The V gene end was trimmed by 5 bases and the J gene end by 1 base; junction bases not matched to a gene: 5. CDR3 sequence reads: CASRAGTGRTDTQYF. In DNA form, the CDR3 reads TGCGCCAGCAGGGCCGGGACAGGGCGCACAGATACGCAGTATTTT.

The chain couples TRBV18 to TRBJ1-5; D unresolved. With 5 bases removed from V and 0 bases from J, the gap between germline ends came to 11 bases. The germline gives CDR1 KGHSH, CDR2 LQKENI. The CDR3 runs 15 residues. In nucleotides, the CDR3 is TGTGCCAGCTCAAACGTCGCCCATAGCAATCAGCCCCAGCATTTT. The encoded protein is CASSNVAHSNQPQHF.

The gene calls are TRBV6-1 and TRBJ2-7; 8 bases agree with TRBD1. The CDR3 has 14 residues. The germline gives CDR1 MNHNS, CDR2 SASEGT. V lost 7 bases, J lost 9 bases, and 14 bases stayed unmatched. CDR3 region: CASTLRGQVEGQYF. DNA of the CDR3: TGTGCCAGCACCCTCAGGGGGCAGGTGGAAGGGCAGTACTTC.

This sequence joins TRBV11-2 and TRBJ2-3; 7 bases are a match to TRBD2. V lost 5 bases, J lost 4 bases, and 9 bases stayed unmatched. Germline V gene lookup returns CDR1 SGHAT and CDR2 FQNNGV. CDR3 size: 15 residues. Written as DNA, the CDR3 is TGTGCCAGCAGCCCAGGACTAGTTGGTGCAGATACGCAGTATTTT. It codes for CASSPGLVGADTQYF.

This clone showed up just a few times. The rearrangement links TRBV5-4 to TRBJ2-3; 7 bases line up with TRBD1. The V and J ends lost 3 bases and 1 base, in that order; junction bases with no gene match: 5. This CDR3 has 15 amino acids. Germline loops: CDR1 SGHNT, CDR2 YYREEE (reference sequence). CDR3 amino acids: CASSSRDRRTDTQYF. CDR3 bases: TGTGCCAGCAGCTCCCGGGACAGACGCACAGATACGCAGTATTTT.

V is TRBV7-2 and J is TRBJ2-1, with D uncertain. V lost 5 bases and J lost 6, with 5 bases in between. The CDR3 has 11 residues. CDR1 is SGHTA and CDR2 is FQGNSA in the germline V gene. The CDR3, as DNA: TGTGCCAGCAGCACGGTCAATGAGCAGTTCTTC. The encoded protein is CASSTVNEQFF.

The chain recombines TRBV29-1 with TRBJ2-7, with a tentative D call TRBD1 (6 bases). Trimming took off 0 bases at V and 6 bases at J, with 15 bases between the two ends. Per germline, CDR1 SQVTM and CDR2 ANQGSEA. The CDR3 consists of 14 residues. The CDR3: CSVEEATRQAEQYF. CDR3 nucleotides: TGCAGCGTTGAAGAAGCAACGAGACAGGCCGAGCAGTACTTC.

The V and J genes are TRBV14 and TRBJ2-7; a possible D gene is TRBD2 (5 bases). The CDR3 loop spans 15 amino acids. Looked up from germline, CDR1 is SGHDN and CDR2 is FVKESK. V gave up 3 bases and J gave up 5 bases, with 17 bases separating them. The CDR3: CASSHGRTGLDEQYF. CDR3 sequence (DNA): TGTGCCAGCAGCCATGGTAGGACCGGACTCGACGAGCAGTACTTC.

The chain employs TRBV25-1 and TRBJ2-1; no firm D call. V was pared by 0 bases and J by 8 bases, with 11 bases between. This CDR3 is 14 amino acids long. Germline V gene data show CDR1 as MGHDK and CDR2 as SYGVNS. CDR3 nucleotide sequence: TGTGCCAGCAGTGAATATAGGGTAAGGGATGAGCAGTTCTTC. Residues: CASSEYRVRDEQFF.

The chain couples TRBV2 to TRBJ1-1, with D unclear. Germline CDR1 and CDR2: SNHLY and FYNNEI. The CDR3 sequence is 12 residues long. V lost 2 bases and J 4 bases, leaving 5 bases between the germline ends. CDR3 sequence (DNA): TGTGCCAGCAGTGAAACTATCACTGAAGCTTTCTTT. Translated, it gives CASSETITEAFF. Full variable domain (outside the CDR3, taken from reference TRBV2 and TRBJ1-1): EPEVTQTPSHQVTQMGQEVILRCVPISNHLYFYWYRQILGQKVEFLVSFYNNEISEKSEIFDDQFSVERPDGSNFTLKIRSTKLEDSAMYFCASSETITEAFFGQGTRLTVV.

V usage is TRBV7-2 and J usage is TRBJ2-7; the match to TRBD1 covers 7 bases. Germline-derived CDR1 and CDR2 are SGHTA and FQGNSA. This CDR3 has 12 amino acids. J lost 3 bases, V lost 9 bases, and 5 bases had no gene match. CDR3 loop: CASGGQIYEQYF. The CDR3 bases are TGTGCCAGTGGGGGACAGATCTACGAGCAGTACTTC.

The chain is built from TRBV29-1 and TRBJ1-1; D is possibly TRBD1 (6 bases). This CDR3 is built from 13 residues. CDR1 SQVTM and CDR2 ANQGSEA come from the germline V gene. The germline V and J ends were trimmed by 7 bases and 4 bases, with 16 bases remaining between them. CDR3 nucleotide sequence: TGCAGCGCCGAGCGGGGGGCGAGCACTGAAGCTTTCTTT. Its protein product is CSAERGASTEAFF.